This paragraph reports one TCR beta chain. TCRdb's copy holds only in-frame clones and misses some; the assay was immunoSEQ multiplex PCR. This table has more than 200,000 clones, approximately 83% appearing once. The sample comes from a study of blood T cell repertoires in COVID-19. As for the study in general: Sample material is recorded as cDNA or gDNA derived from T cells, B-cell-depleted T cells, or PBMCs.

This CDR3 contains 15 residues. Deletions cut 1 base from V and 2 bases from J, with 9 bases between. The germline V gene has CDR1 LGHDT and CDR2 YNNKEL (reference sequence). The rearrangement links TRBV3-1 (or the pseudogene TRBV3-2) to TRBJ1-5; perhaps TRBD1 as D (5 bases). The sample consisted of peripheral blood. This clonotype originated in a woman aged 40 to 50 with active or convalescent COVID-19. CDR3 protein: CASSQGGRGNQPQHF. The DNA for the CDR3 is TGTGCCAGCAGCCAAGGGGGCAGGGGCAATCAGCCCCAGCATTTT.